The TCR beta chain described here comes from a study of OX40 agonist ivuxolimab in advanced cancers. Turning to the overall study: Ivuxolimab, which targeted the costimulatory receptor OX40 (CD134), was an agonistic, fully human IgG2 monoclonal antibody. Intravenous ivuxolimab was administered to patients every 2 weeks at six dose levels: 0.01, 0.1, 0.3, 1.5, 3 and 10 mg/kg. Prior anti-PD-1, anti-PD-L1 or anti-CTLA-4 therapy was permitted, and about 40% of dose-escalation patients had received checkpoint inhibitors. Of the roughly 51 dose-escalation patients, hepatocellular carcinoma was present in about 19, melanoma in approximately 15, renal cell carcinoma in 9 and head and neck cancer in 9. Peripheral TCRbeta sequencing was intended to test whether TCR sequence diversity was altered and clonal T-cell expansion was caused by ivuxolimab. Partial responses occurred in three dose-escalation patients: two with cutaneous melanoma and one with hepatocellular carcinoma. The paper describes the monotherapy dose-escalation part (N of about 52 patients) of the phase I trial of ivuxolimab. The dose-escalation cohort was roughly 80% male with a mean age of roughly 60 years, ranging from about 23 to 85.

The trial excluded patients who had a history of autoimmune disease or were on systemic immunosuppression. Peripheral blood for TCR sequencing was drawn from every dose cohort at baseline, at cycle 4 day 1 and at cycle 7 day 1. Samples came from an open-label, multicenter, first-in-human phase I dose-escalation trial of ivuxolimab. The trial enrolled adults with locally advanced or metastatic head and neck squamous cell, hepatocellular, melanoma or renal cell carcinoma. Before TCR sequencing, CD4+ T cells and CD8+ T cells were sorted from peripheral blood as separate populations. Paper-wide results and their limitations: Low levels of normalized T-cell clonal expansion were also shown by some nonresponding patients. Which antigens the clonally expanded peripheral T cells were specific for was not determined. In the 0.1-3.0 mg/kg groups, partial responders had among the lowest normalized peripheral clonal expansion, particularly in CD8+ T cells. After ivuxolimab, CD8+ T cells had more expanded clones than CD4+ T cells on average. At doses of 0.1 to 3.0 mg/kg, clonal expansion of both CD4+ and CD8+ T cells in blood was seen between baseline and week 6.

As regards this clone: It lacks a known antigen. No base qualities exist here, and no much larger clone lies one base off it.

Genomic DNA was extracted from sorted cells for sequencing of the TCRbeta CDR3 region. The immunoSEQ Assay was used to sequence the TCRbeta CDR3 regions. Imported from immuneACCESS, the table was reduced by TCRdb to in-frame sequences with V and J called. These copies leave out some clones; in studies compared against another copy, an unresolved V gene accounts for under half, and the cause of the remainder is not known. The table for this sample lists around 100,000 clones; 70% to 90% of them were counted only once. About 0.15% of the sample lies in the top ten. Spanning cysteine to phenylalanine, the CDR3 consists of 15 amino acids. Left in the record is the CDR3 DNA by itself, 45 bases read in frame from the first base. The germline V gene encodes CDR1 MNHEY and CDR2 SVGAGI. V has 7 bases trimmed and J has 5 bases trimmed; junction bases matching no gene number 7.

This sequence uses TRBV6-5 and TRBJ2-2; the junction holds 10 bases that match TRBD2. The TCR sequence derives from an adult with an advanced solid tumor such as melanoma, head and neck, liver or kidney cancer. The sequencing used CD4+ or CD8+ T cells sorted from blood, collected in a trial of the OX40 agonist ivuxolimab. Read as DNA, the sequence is TGTGCCAGCACGACAGTAGCGGGAGGAACCGGGGAGCTGTTTTTT. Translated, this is CASTTVAGGTGELFF.